The clone carrying this T cell receptor beta chain appeared a single time. This entry is derived from a study of blood T cell repertoires in COVID-19. Study-wide background: Donors in the United States, Italy and Spain gave samples during acute or convalescent COVID-19. The cDNA or gDNA used as material had been derived from T cells, B-cell-depleted T cells, or PBMCs.

V gave up 4 bases and J gave up 8 bases, with 18 bases separating them. The CDR3 has 15 amino acids. From germline, CDR1 is SGHNT and CDR2 YENEEA. Study processing details: Scientists estimated how many nucleated cells there were by amplifying reference gene primers. The repertoire was sequenced with immunoSEQ multiplex PCR; TCRdb's copy has only in-frame clones and lacks some. Clone size and V and J calls were adopted from that table, with D and trimming inferred from the DNA. Seen here are about 190,000 clones, 80% to 90% observed once, and the top ten hold around 19%. The chain employs TRBV11-3 and TRBJ2-1, with TRBD1 as a possible D gene (8 bases). Material: peripheral blood. The TCR was taken from a human donor in a cohort sampled during active COVID-19. The CDR3 DNA follows: TGTGCCAGCAGCTCCCGACAGGGGCGGGGGCATGAGCAGTTCTTC. Translated, it gives CASSSRQGRGHEQFF.